This T cell receptor (beta chain) stems from a study of blood T cell repertoires in COVID-19. The ends were cut back, 2 bases at V and 0 bases at J, with 5 bases in the middle. The CDR3 is 13 amino acids. The V gene's germline CDR1 is SGHRS and CDR2 YFSETQ. Original data processing: Amplification with reference gene primers provided the estimates of nucleated cell counts. TCRdb's copy holds only in-frame clones and misses some; the assay was immunoSEQ multiplex PCR. The V and J calls and clone size are taken from that table; D and trimming were inferred from the DNA. Altogether 300,000 to 400,000 clones are present, approximately 88% being singletons, with the ten largest covering 0.97%.

The sample comprised PBMCs or T cells enriched from blood (not recorded which). The clonotype originates from a woman in her 30s with acute COVID-19. This chain joins TRBV5-1 and TRBJ1-1; D is undetermined. Here the CDR3 DNA reads TGCGCCAGCAGCTTAACAGTGAACACTGAAGCTTTCTTT. It specifies CASSLTVNTEAFF.